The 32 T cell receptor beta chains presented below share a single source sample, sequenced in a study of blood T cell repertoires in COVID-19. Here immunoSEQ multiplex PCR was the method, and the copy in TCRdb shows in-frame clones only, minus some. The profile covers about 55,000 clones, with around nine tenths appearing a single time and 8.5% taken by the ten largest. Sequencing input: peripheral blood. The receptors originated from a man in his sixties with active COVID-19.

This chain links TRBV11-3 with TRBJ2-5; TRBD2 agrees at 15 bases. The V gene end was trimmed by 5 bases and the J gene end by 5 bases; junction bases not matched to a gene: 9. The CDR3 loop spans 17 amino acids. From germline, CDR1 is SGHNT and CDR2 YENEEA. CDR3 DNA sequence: TGTGCCAGCAGCGCCGGACTAGCGGGAGGGGTGCAGGAGACCCAGTACTTC. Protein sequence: CASSAGLAGGVQETQYF.

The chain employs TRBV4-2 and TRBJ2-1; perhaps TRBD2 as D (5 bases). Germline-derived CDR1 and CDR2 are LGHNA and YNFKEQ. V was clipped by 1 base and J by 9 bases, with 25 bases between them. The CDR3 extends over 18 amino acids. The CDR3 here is CASSQVPLLGVLGPEQFF. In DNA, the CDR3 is TGTGCCAGCAGCCAAGTACCCCTCCTCGGGGTTCTGGGTCCTGAGCAGTTCTTC.

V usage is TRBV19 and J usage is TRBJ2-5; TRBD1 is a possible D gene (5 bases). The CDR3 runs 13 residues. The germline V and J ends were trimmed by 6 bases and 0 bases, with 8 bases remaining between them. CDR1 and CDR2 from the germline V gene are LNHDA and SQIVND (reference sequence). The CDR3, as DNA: TGTGCCAGTAGCAGGGCGTACCAAGAGACCCAGTACTTC. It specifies CASSRAYQETQYF.

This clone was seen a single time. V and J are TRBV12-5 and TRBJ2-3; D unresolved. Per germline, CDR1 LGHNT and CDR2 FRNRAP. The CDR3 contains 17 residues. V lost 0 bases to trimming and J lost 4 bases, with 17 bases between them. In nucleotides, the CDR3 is TGTGCTAGTGGTTTGGTACTCCGGCTAGACCCCCCAGATACGCAGTATTTT. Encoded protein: CASGLVLRLDPPDTQYF.

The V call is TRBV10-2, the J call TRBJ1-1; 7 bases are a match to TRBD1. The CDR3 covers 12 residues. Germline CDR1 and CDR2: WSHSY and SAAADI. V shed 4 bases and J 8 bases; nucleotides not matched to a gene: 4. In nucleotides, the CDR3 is TGCGCCAGCAGTGGTCAGGGACAGGAAGCTTTCTTT. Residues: CASSGQGQEAFF.

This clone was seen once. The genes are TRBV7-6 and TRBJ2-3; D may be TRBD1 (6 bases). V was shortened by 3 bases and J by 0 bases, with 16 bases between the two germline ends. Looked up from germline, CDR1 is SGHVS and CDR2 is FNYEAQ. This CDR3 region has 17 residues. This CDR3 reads CASSFHRTATSTDTQYF. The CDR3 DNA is TGTGCCAGCAGCTTCCACCGGACAGCAACTAGCACAGATACGCAGTATTTT.

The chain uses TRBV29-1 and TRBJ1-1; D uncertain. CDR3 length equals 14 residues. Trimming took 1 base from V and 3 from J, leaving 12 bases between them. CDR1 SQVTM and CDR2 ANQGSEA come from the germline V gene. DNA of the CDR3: TGCAGCGTTGAAGGACGACATACTCACACTGAAGCTTTCTTT. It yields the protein CSVEGRHTHTEAFF.

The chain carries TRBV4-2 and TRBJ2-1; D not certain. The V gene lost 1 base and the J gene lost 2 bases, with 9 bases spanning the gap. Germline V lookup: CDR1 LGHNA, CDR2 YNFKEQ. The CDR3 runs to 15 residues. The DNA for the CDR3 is TGTGCCAGCAGCCAAGCGGTCGAAACCTACAATGAGCAGTTCTTC. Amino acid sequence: CASSQAVETYNEQFF.

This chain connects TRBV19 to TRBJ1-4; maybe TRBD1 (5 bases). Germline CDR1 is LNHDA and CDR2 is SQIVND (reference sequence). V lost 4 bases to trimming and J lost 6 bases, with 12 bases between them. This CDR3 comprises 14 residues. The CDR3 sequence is CASSNRGVYEKLFF. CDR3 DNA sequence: TGTGCCAGTAGTAATCGGGGGGTTTATGAAAAACTGTTTTTT.

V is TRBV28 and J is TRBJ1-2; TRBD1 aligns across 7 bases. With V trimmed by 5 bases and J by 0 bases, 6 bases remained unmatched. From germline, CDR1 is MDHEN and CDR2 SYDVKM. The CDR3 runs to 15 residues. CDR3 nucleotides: TGTGCCAGCAGTAATCCGGGACAGTCTAACTATGGCTACACCTTC. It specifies CASSNPGQSNYGYTF.

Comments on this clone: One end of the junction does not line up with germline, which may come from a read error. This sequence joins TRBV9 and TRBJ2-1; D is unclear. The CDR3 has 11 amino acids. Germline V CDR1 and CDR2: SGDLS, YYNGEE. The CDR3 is CASSSDNEQFF. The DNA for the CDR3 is TGTGCCAGCAGCTCCGACAATGAGCAGTTCTTC. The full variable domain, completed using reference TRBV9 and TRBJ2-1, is DSGVTQTPKHLITATGQRVTLRCSPRSGDLSVYWYQQSLDQGLQFLIQYYNGEERAKGNILERFSAQQFPDLHSELNLSSLELGDSALYFCASSSDNEQFFGPGTRLTVL.

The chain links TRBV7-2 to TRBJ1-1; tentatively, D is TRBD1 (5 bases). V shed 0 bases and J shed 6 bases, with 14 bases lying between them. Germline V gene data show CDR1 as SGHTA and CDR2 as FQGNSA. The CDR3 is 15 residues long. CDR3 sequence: CASSLARGPSAEAFF. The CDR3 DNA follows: TGTGCCAGCAGCTTAGCGCGGGGCCCCTCGGCTGAAGCTTTCTTT.

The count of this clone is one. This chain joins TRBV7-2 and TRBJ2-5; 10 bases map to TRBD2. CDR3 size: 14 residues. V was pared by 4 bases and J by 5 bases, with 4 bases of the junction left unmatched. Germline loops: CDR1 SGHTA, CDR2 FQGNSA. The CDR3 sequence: CASSSATSGETQYF. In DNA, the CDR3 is TGTGCCAGCAGCTCTGCGACTAGCGGGGAGACCCAGTACTTC.

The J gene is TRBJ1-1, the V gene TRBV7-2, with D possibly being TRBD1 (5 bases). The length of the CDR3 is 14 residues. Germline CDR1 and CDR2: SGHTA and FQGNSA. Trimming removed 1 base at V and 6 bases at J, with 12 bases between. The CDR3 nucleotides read TGTGCCAGCAGCTTAGTCGGGGGATCGTCTGAAGCTTTCTTT. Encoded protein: CASSLVGGSSEAFF.

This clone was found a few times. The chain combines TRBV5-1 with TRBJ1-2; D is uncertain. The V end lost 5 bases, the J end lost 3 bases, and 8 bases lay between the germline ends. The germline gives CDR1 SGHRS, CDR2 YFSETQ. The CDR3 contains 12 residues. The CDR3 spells CASRNSYYGYTF. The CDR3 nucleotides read TGCGCCAGCAGGAACTCATACTATGGCTACACCTTC.

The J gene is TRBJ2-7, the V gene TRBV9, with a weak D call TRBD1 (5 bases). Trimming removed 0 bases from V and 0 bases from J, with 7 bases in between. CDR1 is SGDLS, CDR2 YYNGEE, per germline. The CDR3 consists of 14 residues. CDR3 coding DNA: TGTGCCAGCAGCGTAGTAGACAGCTCCTACGAGCAGTACTTC. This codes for CASSVVDSSYEQYF.

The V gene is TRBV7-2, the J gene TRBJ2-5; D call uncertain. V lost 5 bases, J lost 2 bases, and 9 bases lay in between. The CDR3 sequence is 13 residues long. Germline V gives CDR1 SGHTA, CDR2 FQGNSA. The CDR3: CASSEVRQETQYF. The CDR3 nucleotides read TGTGCCAGCAGCGAGGTTAGACAAGAGACCCAGTACTTC.

The CDR3 loop is CSASIGGRAAETQYF. The CDR3 bases are TGCAGTGCTAGTATCGGCGGGAGGGCCGCGGAGACCCAGTACTTC. This chain connects TRBV20-1 to TRBJ2-5, with 9 positions matching TRBD2. The CDR3 length is 15 residues. CDR1 and CDR2 from the germline V gene are DFQATT and SNEGSKA (reference sequence). J lost 5 bases, V lost 3 bases, and 10 bases had no gene match.

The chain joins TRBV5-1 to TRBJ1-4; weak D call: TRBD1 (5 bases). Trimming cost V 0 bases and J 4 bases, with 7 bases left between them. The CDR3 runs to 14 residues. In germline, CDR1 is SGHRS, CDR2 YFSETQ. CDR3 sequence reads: CASSLGQRNEKLFF. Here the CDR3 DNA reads TGCGCCAGCAGCTTGGGACAGCGTAATGAAAAACTGTTTTTT.

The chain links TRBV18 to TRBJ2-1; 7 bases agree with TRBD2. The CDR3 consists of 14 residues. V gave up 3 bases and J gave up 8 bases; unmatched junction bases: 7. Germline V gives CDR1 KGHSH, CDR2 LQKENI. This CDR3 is CASSPRLASDEQFF. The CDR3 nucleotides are TGTGCCAGCTCACCCAGACTAGCCTCGGATGAGCAGTTCTTC.

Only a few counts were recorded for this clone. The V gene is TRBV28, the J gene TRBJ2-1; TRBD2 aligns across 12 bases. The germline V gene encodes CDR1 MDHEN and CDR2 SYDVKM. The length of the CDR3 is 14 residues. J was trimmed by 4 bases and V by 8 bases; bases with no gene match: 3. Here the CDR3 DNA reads TGTGCCAGCGCCGGGACTAGCGGGTACAATGAGCAGTTCTTC. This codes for CASAGTSGYNEQFF. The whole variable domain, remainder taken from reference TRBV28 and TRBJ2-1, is DVKVTQSSRYLVKRTGEKVFLECVQDMDHENMFWYRQDPGLGLRLIYFSYDVKMKEKGDIPEGYSVSREKKERFSLILESASTNQTSMYLCASAGTSGYNEQFFGPGTRLTVL.

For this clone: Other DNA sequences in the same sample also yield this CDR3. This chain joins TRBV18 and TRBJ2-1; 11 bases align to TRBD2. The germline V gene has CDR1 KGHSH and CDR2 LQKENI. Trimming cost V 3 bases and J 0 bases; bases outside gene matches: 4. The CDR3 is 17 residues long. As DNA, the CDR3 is TGTGCCAGCTCACCTAGAACTAGCGGGAGCTCCTACAATGAGCAGTTCTTC. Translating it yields CASSPRTSGSSYNEQFF.

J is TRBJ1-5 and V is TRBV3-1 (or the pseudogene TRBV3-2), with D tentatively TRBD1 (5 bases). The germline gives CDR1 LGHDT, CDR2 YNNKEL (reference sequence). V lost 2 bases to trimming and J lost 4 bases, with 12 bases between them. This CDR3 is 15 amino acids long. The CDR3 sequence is CASSQSQGPNQPQHF. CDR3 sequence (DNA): TGTGCCAGCAGCCAATCTCAGGGCCCTAATCAGCCCCAGCATTTT.

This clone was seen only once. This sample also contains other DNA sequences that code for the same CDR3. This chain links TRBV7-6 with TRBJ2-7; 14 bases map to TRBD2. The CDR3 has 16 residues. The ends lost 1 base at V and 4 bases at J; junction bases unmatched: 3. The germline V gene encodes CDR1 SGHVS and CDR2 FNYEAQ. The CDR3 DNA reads TGTGCCAGCAGCTTAGGGGGGACTAGCGGGAGTTACGAGCAGTACTTC. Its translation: CASSLGGTSGSYEQYF.

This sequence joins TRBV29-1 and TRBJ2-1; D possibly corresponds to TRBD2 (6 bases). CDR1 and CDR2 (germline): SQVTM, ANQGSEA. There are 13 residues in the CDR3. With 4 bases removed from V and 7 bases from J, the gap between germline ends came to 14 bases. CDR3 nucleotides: TGCAGCGTTGTAGCGGTTGGACTGAATGAGCAGTTCTTC. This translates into CSVVAVGLNEQFF.

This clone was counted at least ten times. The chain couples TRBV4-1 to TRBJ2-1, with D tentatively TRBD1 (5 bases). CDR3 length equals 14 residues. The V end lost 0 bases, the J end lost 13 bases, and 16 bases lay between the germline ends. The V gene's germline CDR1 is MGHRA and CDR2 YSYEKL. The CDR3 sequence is CASSQDQGVTQQFF. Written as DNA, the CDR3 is TGCGCCAGCAGCCAAGATCAAGGGGTTACACAACAGTTCTTC.

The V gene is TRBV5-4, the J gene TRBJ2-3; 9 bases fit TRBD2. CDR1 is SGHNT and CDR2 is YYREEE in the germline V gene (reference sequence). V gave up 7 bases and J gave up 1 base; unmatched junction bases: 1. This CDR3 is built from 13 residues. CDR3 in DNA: TGTGCCAGCCGGACTAGCGGCACAGATACGCAGTATTTT. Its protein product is CASRTSGTDTQYF.

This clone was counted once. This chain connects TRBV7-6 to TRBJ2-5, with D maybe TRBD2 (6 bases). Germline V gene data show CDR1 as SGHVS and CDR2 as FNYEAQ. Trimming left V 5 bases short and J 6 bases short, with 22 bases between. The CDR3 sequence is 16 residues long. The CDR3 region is CASSALGRETGKTQYF. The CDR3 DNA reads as TGTGCCAGCAGCGCACTCGGGCGGGAAACGGGGAAGACCCAGTACTTC.

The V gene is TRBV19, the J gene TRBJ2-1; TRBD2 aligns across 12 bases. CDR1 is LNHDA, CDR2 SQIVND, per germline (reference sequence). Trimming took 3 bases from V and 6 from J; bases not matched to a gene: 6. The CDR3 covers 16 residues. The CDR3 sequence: CASSIGLAGGGNEQFF. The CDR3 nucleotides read TGTGCCAGTAGTATTGGGCTAGCGGGAGGGGGCAATGAGCAGTTCTTC.

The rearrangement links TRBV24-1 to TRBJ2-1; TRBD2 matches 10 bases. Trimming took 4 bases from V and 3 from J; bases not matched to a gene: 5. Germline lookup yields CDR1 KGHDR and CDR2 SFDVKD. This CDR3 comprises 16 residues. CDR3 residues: CATSEALAGLYNEQFF. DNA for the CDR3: TGTGCCACCAGTGAAGCACTAGCGGGGCTCTACAATGAGCAGTTCTTC.

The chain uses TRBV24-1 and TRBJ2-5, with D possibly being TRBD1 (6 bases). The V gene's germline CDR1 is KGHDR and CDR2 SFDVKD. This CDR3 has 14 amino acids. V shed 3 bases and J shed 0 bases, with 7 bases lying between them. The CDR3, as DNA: TGTGCCACCAGTGATAGGACAGACCAAGAGACCCAGTACTTC. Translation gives CATSDRTDQETQYF.

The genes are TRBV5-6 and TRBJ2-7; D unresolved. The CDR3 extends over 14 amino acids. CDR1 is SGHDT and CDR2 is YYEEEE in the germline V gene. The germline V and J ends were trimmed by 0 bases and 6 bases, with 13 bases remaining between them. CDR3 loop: CASSLGRYPSEQYF. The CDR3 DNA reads TGTGCCAGCAGCTTGGGCCGGTACCCCTCCGAGCAGTACTTC.